The 21 T cell receptor beta chains below were found in one sample sequenced in a study of T cell repertoires in cytomegalovirus infection. A single record per CDR3 protein comes from TCRdb applying MiXCR to the reads. The table lists around 300,000 distinct CDR3 sequences, over 7.5% of them singletons. The sequenced material came from PBMCs. These receptors originate from a human donor in good health (CMV status not recorded). Some clones in this sample may be carry-over from other donors' samples.

The V gene is TRBV20-1, the J gene TRBJ1-5, with D possibly matching TRBD1 (6 bases). The ends were cut back, 1 base at V and 0 bases at J, with 19 bases in the middle. CDR3 length equals 18 residues. Germline V lookup: CDR1 DFQATT, CDR2 SNEGSKA (reference sequence). The CDR3 sequence: CSARAKTRTAYSNQPQHF. Written as DNA, the CDR3 is TGCAGTGCTAGAGCAAAAACCCGGACAGCTTATAGCAATCAGCCCCAGCATTTT.

The table lists this clonotype with many counts. The V call is TRBV4-1, the J call TRBJ2-1; 7 bases fit TRBD2. CDR1 is MGHRA, CDR2 YSYEKL, per germline. With 1 base clipped from V and 0 bases from J, the junction kept 9 bases outside the gene matches. The CDR3 is 18 residues long. The CDR3 sequence: CASSQVLQRGSSYNEQFF. For the CDR3, the DNA is TGCGCCAGCAGCCAAGTCTTACAGCGGGGAAGCTCCTACAATGAGCAGTTCTTC.

This clonotype appeared a single time. An end of the junction does not agree with germline; a read error may underlie this. The CDR3 DNA follows: TGTGCCGGCAGTTCTCCGGGACTAGCGAGAGATACGCAGTATTTT. Amino acid sequence: CAGSSPGLARDTQYF. The chain recombines TRBV27 with TRBJ2-3; TRBD2 agrees at 10 bases. Per germline, CDR1 MNHEY and CDR2 SMNVEV (reference sequence). The CDR3 has 15 amino acids.

This clonotype was counted ten times or more. The chain combines TRBV7-2 with TRBJ2-3; 9 bases fit TRBD1. Trimming cost V 4 bases and J 4 bases; bases outside gene matches: 9. This CDR3 region has 16 residues. CDR1 is SGHTA, CDR2 FQGNSA, per germline. The DNA for the CDR3 is TGTGCCAGCAGCTCGGGACAGGGAGTGGGGCCAGATACGCAGTATTTT. It yields the protein CASSSGQGVGPDTQYF.

The rearrangement links TRBV5-6 to TRBJ2-3; 11 nucleotides agree with TRBD1. The ends lost 4 bases at V and 6 bases at J; junction bases unmatched: 7. CDR1 SGHDT and CDR2 YYEEEE come from the germline V gene. The CDR3 runs 15 residues. The CDR3 is CASSPGTGGSDTQYF. CDR3 bases: TGTGCCAGCAGCCCGGGGACAGGGGGAAGTGATACGCAGTATTTT.

This clonotype was found many times. This chain links TRBV7-9 with TRBJ2-3, with D uncertain. Trimming left V 1 base short and J 6 bases short, with 11 bases between. The CDR3 spans 14 residues. Looked up from germline, CDR1 is SEHNR and CDR2 is FQNEAQ (reference sequence). CDR3 nucleotides: TGTGCCAGCAGCTTAGGAGGACCCCGGGATACGCAGTATTTT. Amino acids: CASSLGGPRDTQYF.

In its sample, this clonotype was seen a few times. V is TRBV5-1 and J is TRBJ2-6; tentatively, D is TRBD1 (5 bases). Germline CDR1 and CDR2: SGHRS and YFSETQ. Trimming took 5 bases from V and 4 from J, leaving 13 bases between them. The CDR3 has 15 amino acids. The CDR3 coding sequence is TGCGCCAGCAGTCCAGGACATGCCGGGGCCAACGTCCTGACTTTC. Protein sequence: CASSPGHAGANVLTF. Combining the CDR3 with reference TRBV5-1 and TRBJ2-6 gives the whole variable domain KAGVTQTPRYLIKTRGQQVTLSCSPISGHRSVSWYQQTPGQGLQFLFEYFSETQRNKGNFPGRFSGRQFSNSRSEMNVSTLELGDSALYLCASSPGHAGANVLTFGAGSRLTVL.

Many counts were recorded for this clonotype. The rearrangement joins TRBV6-6 to TRBJ1-5; unclear D gene. The germline V and J ends were trimmed by 2 bases and 8 bases, with 13 bases remaining between them. CDR1 is MNHNY and CDR2 is SVGAGI in the germline V gene (reference sequence). The CDR3 extends over 14 amino acids. CDR3 in amino acids: CASSYGGIDEPQHF. The CDR3 DNA is TGTGCCAGCAGTTACGGAGGGATTGATGAGCCCCAGCATTTT.

The table lists this clonotype with many counts. The chain has TRBV28 and TRBJ1-1; 7 nucleotides align to TRBD1. The germline gives CDR1 MDHEN, CDR2 SYDVKM. There are 12 residues in the CDR3. Losses at the gene ends were 9 bases for V and 6 bases for J; bases not matched to a gene: 7. CDR3 sequence: CASYRGTAEAFF. The CDR3 bases are TGTGCCAGTTACAGGGGAACCGCTGAAGCTTTCTTT.

This clonotype was seen a few times. The chain links TRBV11-2 to TRBJ2-1; D is ambiguous. The CDR3 extends over 17 amino acids. The V gene's germline CDR1 is SGHAT and CDR2 FQNNGV. Deletions cut 5 bases from V and 0 bases from J, with 17 bases between. The CDR3 DNA reads as TGTGCCAGCAGCCCTAGTACCTGGCCGAGCTCCTACAATGAGCAGTTCTTC. Its protein is CASSPSTWPSSYNEQFF.

The table lists this clonotype with a few counts. The chain joins TRBV7-9 to TRBJ1-1; no reliable D call. V lost 1 base, J lost 0 bases, and 9 bases lay in between. From germline, CDR1 is SEHNR and CDR2 FQNEAQ (reference sequence). The CDR3 loop spans 15 amino acids. The CDR3 coding sequence is TGTGCCAGCAGCTTAGAGGGCACCATGAACACTGAAGCTTTCTTT. This gives the protein CASSLEGTMNTEAFF.

The chain couples TRBV7-8 to TRBJ1-1; D is possibly TRBD1 (5 bases). Germline CDR1 reads SGHVS; CDR2 reads FQNEAQ. V lost 8 bases and J 5 bases, leaving 15 bases between the germline ends. The CDR3 loop spans 13 amino acids. CDR3 sequence reads: CASADWGDTEAFF. The CDR3 DNA is TGTGCCAGCGCTGATTGGGGGGATACTGAAGCTTTCTTT.

This clonotype was seen only a few times. The chain links TRBV7-2 to TRBJ2-3; 8 positions match TRBD2. Germline V CDR1 and CDR2: SGHTA, FQGNSA. This CDR3 comprises 15 residues. V lost 5 bases and J lost 0; bases outside the gene matches: 4. CDR3 protein: CASSRGGASTDTQYF. CDR3 coding DNA: TGTGCCAGCAGCCGGGGGGGGGCTAGCACAGATACGCAGTATTTT.

This clonotype showed up just a few times. The chain is built from TRBV11-2 and TRBJ2-1, with TRBD2 identical over 10 bases. CDR1 is SGHAT and CDR2 is FQNNGV in the germline V gene. Trimming took 1 base from V and 7 from J; bases not matched to a gene: 22. The CDR3 length is 21 residues. CDR3: CASSLVPPPPDSGRTRNEQFF. CDR3 nucleotides: TGTGCCAGCAGCTTAGTTCCCCCCCCCCCGGATAGCGGGAGGACCCGGAATGAGCAGTTCTTC.

V usage is TRBV20-1 and J usage is TRBJ2-5; the match to TRBD2 covers 9 bases. V lost 5 bases to trimming and J lost 1 base; unmatched junction nucleotides: 2. The CDR3 runs 13 residues. From germline, CDR1 is DFQATT and CDR2 SNEGSKA (reference sequence). The CDR3: CSAPTSGQETQYF. The CDR3 DNA is TGCAGTGCTCCGACTAGCGGCCAAGAGACCCAGTACTTC.

This clonotype was recorded a few times. The V and J genes are TRBV4-3 and TRBJ1-5, with D uncertain. The germline gives CDR1 LGHNA, CDR2 YSLEER. Trimming removed 0 bases at V and 15 bases at J, with 21 bases between. The CDR3 has 15 amino acids. CDR3 DNA sequence: TGCGCCAGCAGCCAAGACCCCCAGCCCAACTTTCCTTTGCATTTT. Amino acid sequence: CASSQDPQPNFPLHF.

The chain joins TRBV15 to TRBJ1-1, with D maybe TRBD1 (6 bases). Looked up from germline, CDR1 is LNHNV and CDR2 is YYDKDF (reference sequence). The V end lost 3 bases, the J end lost 1 base, and 12 bases lay between the germline ends. The CDR3 has 15 residues. The CDR3 DNA is TGTGCCACCAGCAGGGGGGCGGGGAAGAACACTGAAGCTTTCTTT. Residues: CATSRGAGKNTEAFF.

In this sample, this clonotype turned up many times. J is TRBJ2-2 and V is TRBV7-9; D is unclear. CDR3 length equals 12 residues. V was clipped by 6 bases and J by 6 bases, with 8 bases between them. CDR1 and CDR2 from the germline V gene are SEHNR and FQNEAQ (reference sequence). As DNA, the CDR3 is TGTGCCAGCAGTCCTTCCCCCGGGGAGCTGTTTTTT. Amino acids: CASSPSPGELFF.

This clonotype was counted a few times. The V call is TRBV4-3, the J call TRBJ2-1; weak D call: TRBD2 (6 bases). The CDR3 runs 15 residues. Germline V gene data show CDR1 as LGHNA and CDR2 as YSLEER. The V end lost 0 bases, the J end lost 7 bases, and 13 bases lay between the germline ends. The CDR3 loop reads CASSQEGAGRNEQFF. CDR3 sequence (DNA): TGCGCCAGCAGCCAAGAAGGCGCGGGGCGGAATGAGCAGTTCTTC.

In this sample, this clonotype turned up many times. Here the CDR3 DNA reads TGTGCCAGCAGCCCCAGGGAGTGGCGGGGGACCTACGAGCAGTACTTC. Amino acids: CASSPREWRGTYEQYF. V and J are TRBV7-2 and TRBJ2-7; 7 bases map to TRBD2. The CDR3 is 16 residues long. The germline V gene encodes CDR1 SGHTA and CDR2 FQGNSA. The V gene end was trimmed by 5 bases and the J gene end by 2 bases; junction bases not matched to a gene: 12.

There are a few counts of this clonotype. The chain couples TRBV12-3 or TRBV12-4 to TRBJ1-1; a weak D match, TRBD1 (6 bases). V gave up 2 bases and J gave up 4 bases, with 17 bases separating them. This CDR3 has 16 residues. CDR3 DNA sequence: TGTGCCAGCAGTTTACGGCAGGGGATTCTTGGCACTGAAGCTTTCTTT. It encodes CASSLRQGILGTEAFF.